Listed here are 22 T cell receptor beta chains from one sample, sequenced in a study of CD8 T cells in Susac syndrome. It was with random hexamers that roughly 0.5 to 1 ug RNA was reverse transcribed. One entry per CDR3 protein, called by TCRdb with MiXCR from the immunoSEQ multiplex PCR reads. Of approximately 230,000 distinct CDR3 sequences in the sample, just over 90% were seen once. The sample was CD4+ T cells from PBMCs. The receptor set was obtained from a human donor with multiple sclerosis.

The rearrangement links TRBV6-5 to TRBJ2-7; D is perhaps TRBD2 (5 bases). The CDR3 totals 14 residues. Germline V gene data show CDR1 as MNHEY and CDR2 as SVGAGI. Trimming took off 2 bases at V and 3 bases at J, with 11 bases between the two ends. The CDR3 spells CASSYGRRVYEQYF. The CDR3 nucleotides are TGTGCCAGCAGTTACGGCAGGCGGGTCTACGAGCAGTACTTC.

The rearrangement links TRBV12-3 or TRBV12-4 to TRBJ2-2; D might be TRBD1 or TRBD2, each matching 5 bases. This CDR3 is built from 14 residues. The V end was cut by 5 bases, the J end by 6 bases, with 13 bases between. CDR3 loop: CASSPGPPPGELFF. CDR3 DNA: TGTGCCAGCAGTCCGGGGCCTCCCCCCGGGGAGCTGTTTTTT.

The chain has TRBV7-8 and TRBJ1-3; D remains unclear. The CDR3 covers 15 residues. CDR1 is SGHVS, CDR2 FQNEAQ, per germline. V lost 1 base, J lost 3 bases, and 10 bases lay in between. CDR3 nucleotide sequence: TGTGCCAGCAGCTTAGGGGCAGGAGGTGGAAACACCATATATTTT. Its translation is CASSLGAGGGNTIYF.

The chain is built from TRBV2 and TRBJ2-1; TRBD2 aligns across 7 bases. The V gene's germline CDR1 is SNHLY and CDR2 FYNNEI. V trimming: 3 bases; J trimming: 5 bases; junction bases outside the gene matches: 10. The CDR3 loop spans 16 amino acids. CDR3 nucleotides: TGTGCCAGCAGTGAGGTCGGAGCGGGGACGAACAATGAGCAGTTCTTC. This translates into CASSEVGAGTNNEQFF.

V usage is TRBV6-6 and J usage is TRBJ2-2; D is perhaps TRBD1 (6 bases). CDR1 MNHNY and CDR2 SVGAGI come from the germline V gene (reference sequence). V gave up 2 bases and J gave up 5 bases, with 9 bases separating them. This CDR3 is 14 amino acids long. CDR3 amino acids: CASSYEGETGELFF. The CDR3 bases are TGTGCCAGCAGTTACGAGGGGGAGACCGGGGAGCTGTTTTTT.

This rearrangement joins TRBV10-3 to TRBJ2-3; either TRBD1 or TRBD2 may fit D (5 bases each). Germline V gives CDR1 ENHRY, CDR2 SYGVKD. The CDR3 covers 16 residues. V was pared by 1 base and J by 5 bases, with 16 bases between. The chain's CDR3 is CAISELHGTVGDTQYF. In DNA form, the CDR3 reads TGTGCCATCAGTGAGTTACACGGGACGGTCGGAGATACGCAGTATTTT.

The rearrangement joins TRBV20-1 to TRBJ2-7, with TRBD1 matching over 9 bases. The CDR3 is 15 residues long. CDR1 and CDR2 (germline): DFQATT, SNEGSKA (reference sequence). The junction had 5 bases not matched to a gene; V was cut back by 0 bases and J by 2 bases. The CDR3 sequence: CSARDVGTGPYEQYF. The CDR3 bases are TGCAGTGCTAGAGATGTCGGGACAGGGCCCTACGAGCAGTACTTC.

The V gene is TRBV2, the J gene TRBJ1-1; no clear D gene. This CDR3 is 12 amino acids long. V dropped 7 bases and J dropped 8 bases, with 14 bases sitting between them. CDR1 and CDR2 from the germline V gene are SNHLY and FYNNEI. CDR3 residues: CASNIGPEEAFF. The CDR3, as DNA: TGTGCCAGCAATATCGGTCCGGAGGAAGCTTTCTTT.

The chain links TRBV7-6 to TRBJ1-5, with 10 positions matching TRBD1. V gave up 5 bases and J gave up 7 bases; unmatched junction bases: 8. CDR3 length: 15 residues. CDR1 and CDR2 (germline): SGHVS, FNYEAQ. CDR3 sequence reads: CASSKDGTGAQPQHF. DNA of the CDR3: TGTGCCAGCAGCAAAGACGGGACAGGGGCCCAGCCCCAGCATTTT.

The CDR3 reads CAWSPGGTEQYV. CDR3 DNA sequence: TGTGCCTGGAGCCCAGGGGGTACCGAGCAGTACGTC. The chain combines TRBV30 with TRBJ2-7, with TRBD1 matching 7 bases. V trimming: 3 bases; J trimming: 6 bases; junction bases outside the gene matches: 5. Germline CDR1 reads GTSNPN; CDR2 reads SVGIG (reference sequence). This CDR3 is 12 amino acids long.

The rearrangement links TRBV7-9 to TRBJ2-1; TRBD2 matches at 8 bases. CDR1 is SEHNR, CDR2 FQNEAQ, per germline (reference sequence). The CDR3 extends over 16 amino acids. J lost 5 bases, V lost 2 bases, and 8 bases had no gene match. The CDR3 DNA follows: TGTGCCAGCAGCTTATACCTAGCGGGCGACGACAATGAGCAGTTCTTC. Translation: CASSLYLAGDDNEQFF. Full variable domain (outside the CDR3, taken from reference TRBV7-9 and TRBJ2-1): DTGVSQNPRHKITKRGQNVTFRCDPISEHNRLYWYRQTLGQGPEFLTYFQNEAQLEKSRLLSDRFSAERPKGSFSTLEIQRTEQGDSAMYLCASSLYLAGDDNEQFFGPGTRLTVL.

In its sample, this clonotype was seen a few times. V is TRBV30 and J is TRBJ1-1; TRBD1 aligns across 7 bases. Germline CDR1 and CDR2: GTSNPN and SVGIG (reference sequence). CDR3 length: 16 amino acids. V lost 2 bases, J lost 4 bases, and 13 bases stayed unmatched. In DNA, the CDR3 is TGTGCCTGGAGTAAAAACTCCGGGACAGTGGGCACTGAAGCTTTCTTT. Amino acid sequence: CAWSKNSGTVGTEAFF.

This clonotype was counted once. The chain joins TRBV19 to TRBJ1-2, with 10 nucleotides matching TRBD1. V lost 7 bases, J lost 3 bases, and 8 bases stayed unmatched. The CDR3 loop spans 15 amino acids. Germline V gene sequence: CDR1 LNHDA, CDR2 SQIVND (reference sequence). CDR3 DNA: TGTGCCAGTACCCCCCAGGGGACAGGGGACTATGGCTACACCTTC. Translation: CASTPQGTGDYGYTF.

Of note for this clonotype: Likely a read error: the CDR3 ends without its conserved phenylalanine or tryptophan. CDR3 in amino acids: CATEKETQYV. The CDR3 nucleotides are TGTGCCACGGAGAAAGAGACCCAGTACGTC. The V gene is TRBV3-1, the J gene TRBJ2-5; unclear D gene. Trimming stripped 10 bases from V and 3 bases from J, with 6 bases between. CDR1 and CDR2 from the germline V gene are LGHDT and YNNKEL (reference sequence). This CDR3 has 10 amino acids.

Concerning this clonotype: Possible read error: a much larger clone is one base away. V usage is TRBV4-2 and J usage is TRBJ2-5; weak D call: TRBD1 (6 bases). The ends were cut back, 3 bases at V and 1 base at J, with 6 bases in the middle. CDR3 length: 13 amino acids. In germline, CDR1 is LGHNA, CDR2 YNFKEQ. The CDR3 region is CASSQDSQETQYF. CDR3 nucleotide sequence: TGTGCCAGCAGCCAGGACAGCCAAGAGACCCAGTACTTC.

The V gene is TRBV5-5, the J gene TRBJ2-7, with D maybe TRBD2 (6 bases). This CDR3 is built from 14 residues. V gave up 0 bases and J gave up 2 bases, with 9 bases separating them. The V gene's germline CDR1 is SGHKS and CDR2 YYEKEE (reference sequence). CDR3 sequence: CASSLAGVAYEQYF. CDR3 DNA sequence: TGTGCCAGCAGCTTGGCGGGGGTAGCCTACGAGCAGTACTTC.

The chain links TRBV5-6 to TRBJ2-3; either TRBD1 or TRBD2 may fit D (5 bases each). This CDR3 comprises 13 residues. The germline V gene has CDR1 SGHDT and CDR2 YYEEEE. V lost 3 bases and J lost 2, with 7 bases in between. The CDR3 DNA reads TGTGCCAGCAGCTGGGGGACCACAGATACGCAGTATTTT. This translates into CASSWGTTDTQYF.

The rearrangement joins TRBV5-1 to TRBJ2-7; D is unclear. The V end lost 0 bases, the J end lost 6 bases, and 16 bases lay between the germline ends. The CDR3 runs 15 residues. The germline V gene encodes CDR1 SGHRS and CDR2 YFSETQ. Here the CDR3 reads CASSLVPGGESEQYV. In DNA, the CDR3 is TGCGCCAGCAGCTTGGTCCCAGGTGGTGAATCCGAGCAGTACGTC.

The chain links TRBV19 to TRBJ1-6, with 7 positions matching TRBD1. The germline gives CDR1 LNHDA, CDR2 SQIVND (reference sequence). The junction had 9 bases not matched to a gene; V was cut back by 7 bases and J by 9 bases. This CDR3 spans 14 amino acids. CDR3 nucleotides: TGTGCCAGTACCCCCACAGGGGCTCGTTCACCCCTCCACTTT. This encodes CASTPTGARSPLHF.

J is TRBJ1-3 and V is TRBV2; 9 nucleotides match TRBD1. J lost 3 bases, V lost 6 bases, and 9 bases had no gene match. CDR1 is SNHLY and CDR2 is FYNNEI in the germline V gene. This CDR3 has 16 residues. The CDR3 region is CASSQTGGASGNTIYF. DNA for the CDR3: TGTGCCAGCAGCCAAACAGGGGGCGCGAGTGGAAACACCATATATTTT.

This chain connects TRBV5-1 to TRBJ1-1; TRBD1 matches 9 bases. Germline-derived CDR1 and CDR2 are SGHRS and YFSETQ. V shed 0 bases and J 6 bases; nucleotides not matched to a gene: 3. The CDR3 covers 14 residues. The CDR3 is CASSLGDRVPEAFF. In nucleotides, the CDR3 is TGCGCCAGCAGCTTGGGGGACAGGGTCCCTGAAGCTTTCTTT.

This clonotype came up a few times. The chain recombines TRBV25-1 with TRBJ1-5; no clear D gene. Trimming left V 8 bases short and J 2 bases short, with 7 bases between. Germline loops: CDR1 MGHDK, CDR2 SYGVNS. CDR3 length: 12 residues. As DNA, the CDR3 is TGTGCCAGCCGGGTCGGCAATCAGCCCCAGCATTTT. This translates into CASRVGNQPQHF.